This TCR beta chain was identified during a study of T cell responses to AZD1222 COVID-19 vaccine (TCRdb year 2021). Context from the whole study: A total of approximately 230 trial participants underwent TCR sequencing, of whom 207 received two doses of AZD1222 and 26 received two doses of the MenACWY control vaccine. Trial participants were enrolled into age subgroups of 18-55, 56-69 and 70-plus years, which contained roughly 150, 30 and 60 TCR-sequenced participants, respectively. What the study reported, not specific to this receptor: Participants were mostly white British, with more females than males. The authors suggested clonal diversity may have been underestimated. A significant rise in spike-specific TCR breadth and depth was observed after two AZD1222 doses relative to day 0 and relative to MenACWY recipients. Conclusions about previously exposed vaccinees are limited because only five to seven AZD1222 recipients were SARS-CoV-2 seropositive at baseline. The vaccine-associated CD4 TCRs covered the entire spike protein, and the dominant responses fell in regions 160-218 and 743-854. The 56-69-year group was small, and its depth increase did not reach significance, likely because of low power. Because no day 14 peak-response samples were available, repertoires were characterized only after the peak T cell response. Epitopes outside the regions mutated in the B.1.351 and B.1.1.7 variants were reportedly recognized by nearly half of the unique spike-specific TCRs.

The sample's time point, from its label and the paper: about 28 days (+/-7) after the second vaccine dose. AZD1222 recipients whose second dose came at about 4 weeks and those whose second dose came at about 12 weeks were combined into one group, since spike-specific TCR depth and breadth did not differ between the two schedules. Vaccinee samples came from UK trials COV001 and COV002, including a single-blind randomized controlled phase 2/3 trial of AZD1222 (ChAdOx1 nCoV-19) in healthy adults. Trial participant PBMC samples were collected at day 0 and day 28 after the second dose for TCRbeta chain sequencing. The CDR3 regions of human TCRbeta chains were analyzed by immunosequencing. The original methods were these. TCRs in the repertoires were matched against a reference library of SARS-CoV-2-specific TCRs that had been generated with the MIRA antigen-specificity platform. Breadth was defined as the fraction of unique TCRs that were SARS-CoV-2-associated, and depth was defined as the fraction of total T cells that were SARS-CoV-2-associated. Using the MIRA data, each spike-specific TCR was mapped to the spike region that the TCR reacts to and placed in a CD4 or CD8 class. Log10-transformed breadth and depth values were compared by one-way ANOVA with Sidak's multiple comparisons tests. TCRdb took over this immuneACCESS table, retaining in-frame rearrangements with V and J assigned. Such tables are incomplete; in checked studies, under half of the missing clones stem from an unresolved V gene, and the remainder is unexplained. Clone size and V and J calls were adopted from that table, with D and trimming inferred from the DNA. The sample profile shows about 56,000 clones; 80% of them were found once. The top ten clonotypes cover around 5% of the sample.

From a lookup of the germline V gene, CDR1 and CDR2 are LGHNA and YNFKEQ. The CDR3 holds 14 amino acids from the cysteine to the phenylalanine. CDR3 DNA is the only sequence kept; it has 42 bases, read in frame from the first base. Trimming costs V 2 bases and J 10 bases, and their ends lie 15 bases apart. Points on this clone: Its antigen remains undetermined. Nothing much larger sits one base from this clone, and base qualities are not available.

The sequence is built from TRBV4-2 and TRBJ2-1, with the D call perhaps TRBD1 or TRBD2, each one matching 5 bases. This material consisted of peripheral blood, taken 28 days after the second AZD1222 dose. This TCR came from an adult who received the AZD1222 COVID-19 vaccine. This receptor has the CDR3 CASSQSLGRGEQFF. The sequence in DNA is TGTGCCAGCAGCCAAAGTTTAGGACGGGGCGAGCAGTTCTTC.